One sample yielded the 31 T cell receptor beta chains listed below, sequenced in a study of PD-1 blockade in classical Hodgkin lymphoma. This sample's time point: newly diagnosed, previously untreated cHL patient sample. TCRdb's copy holds only in-frame clones and misses some; the assay was immunoSEQ multiplex PCR. The table shows tens of thousands of clones, with approximately 90% occurring only once. Specimen: peripheral blood mononuclear cells (PBMCs). These receptors were taken from a human donor with classical Hodgkin lymphoma.

The chain uses TRBV4-1 and TRBJ2-7; TRBD1 matches at 9 bases. From germline, CDR1 is MGHRA and CDR2 YSYEKL. J lost 4 bases, V lost 2 bases, and 6 bases had no gene match. The CDR3 spans 15 residues. CDR3 bases: TGCGCCAGCAGCCAATCGGGACAGGGAGGGTACGAGCAGTACTTC. Protein product: CASSQSGQGGYEQYF.

This rearrangement joins TRBV9 to TRBJ2-1; TRBD2 agrees at 14 bases. J gave up 6 bases and V 3 bases, and 5 bases lay outside the gene matches. Per the germline V gene, CDR1 is SGDLS and CDR2 is YYNGEE. The CDR3 contains 16 residues. The CDR3 reads CASSAGLAGGINEQFF. Here the CDR3 DNA reads TGTGCCAGCAGCGCAGGACTAGCGGGAGGTATCAATGAGCAGTTCTTC.

The chain carries TRBV5-6 and TRBJ2-5; no reliable D call. This CDR3 has 14 residues. V lost 3 bases and J lost 2, with 11 bases in between. Germline values: CDR1 SGHDT, CDR2 YYEEEE. CDR3 DNA sequence: TGTGCCAGCAGCTGGAAATCCGGGCAAGAGACCCAGTACTTC. This sequence encodes CASSWKSGQETQYF.

The chain joins TRBV28 to TRBJ1-1, with a weak D call TRBD1 (6 bases). This CDR3 has 15 residues. The V gene's germline CDR1 is MDHEN and CDR2 SYDVKM. Trimming removed 3 bases at V and 1 base at J, with 12 bases between. The CDR3 reads CASSFPEGGNTEAFF. CDR3 nucleotide sequence: TGTGCCAGCAGTTTCCCCGAGGGGGGGAACACTGAAGCTTTCTTT.

This clone has only one observation. V gene TRBV6-6 combines with J gene TRBJ1-1; D unclear. The V end lost 6 bases, the J end lost 3 bases, and 5 bases lay between the germline ends. Germline V gene lookup returns CDR1 MNHNY and CDR2 SVGAGI (reference sequence). The CDR3 consists of 11 residues. CDR3 nucleotides: TGTGCCAGCAGATATGACACTGAAGCTTTCTTT. Translation gives CASRYDTEAFF.

This chain joins TRBV5-1 and TRBJ2-1, with 10 bases matching TRBD2. The germline gives CDR1 SGHRS, CDR2 YFSETQ. The CDR3 length is 15 residues. V was clipped by 2 bases and J by 2 bases; unmatched bases: 1. The CDR3: CASSFSGGTYNEQFF. The CDR3 DNA reads TGCGCCAGCAGCTTTAGCGGGGGGACCTACAATGAGCAGTTCTTC.

The chain recombines TRBV6-1 with TRBJ2-5, with 8 bases aligning to TRBD2. V shed 10 bases, J shed 5 bases, and the junction held 9 bases outside the gene matches. The CDR3 runs to 13 residues. Germline CDR1 is MNHNS and CDR2 is SASEGT. The CDR3 loop is CATFHGRGETQYF. The DNA for the CDR3 is TGTGCCACTTTCCACGGGAGGGGGGAGACCCAGTACTTC.

CDR3 protein: CASSSGRQTGELFF. The CDR3 DNA is TGTGCCAGCTCATCGGGACGACAAACCGGGGAGCTGTTTTTT. V usage is TRBV18 and J usage is TRBJ2-2; D may match TRBD1 or TRBD2 (5 bases each). The CDR3 sequence is 14 residues long. From germline, CDR1 is KGHSH and CDR2 LQKENI. Trimming stripped 5 bases from V and 5 bases from J, with 12 bases between.

This chain links TRBV19 with TRBJ1-1; no reliable D call. This CDR3 comprises 13 residues. Per germline, CDR1 LNHDA and CDR2 SQIVND (reference sequence). Trimming removed 6 bases at V and 1 base at J, with 9 bases between. CDR3 nucleotides: TGTGCCAGTAGGTCCGATAGGAACACTGAAGCTTTCTTT. This sequence encodes CASRSDRNTEAFF.

This sequence joins TRBV28 and TRBJ1-5, with 10 positions matching TRBD1. Germline CDR1 MDHEN, CDR2 SYDVKM. The CDR3 spans 16 residues. The ends lost 8 bases at V and 8 bases at J; junction bases unmatched: 15. CDR3 nucleotide sequence: TGTGCCAGCGGTTCTGGTAGACAGGGGGCGGGGGAGCCCCAGCATTTT. Amino acids: CASGSGRQGAGEPQHF.

This chain joins TRBV11-2 and TRBJ2-2; D is uncertain. This CDR3 is built from 17 residues. Germline lookup yields CDR1 SGHAT and CDR2 FQNNGV. V was shortened by 4 bases and J by 0 bases, with 15 bases between the two germline ends. The CDR3 sequence: CASSSPGGRTNTGELFF. The CDR3 coding sequence is TGTGCCAGCAGCTCCCCAGGTGGGCGTACGAACACCGGGGAGCTGTTTTTT.

V and J are TRBV19 and TRBJ2-1; no definite D call. This CDR3 is 13 amino acids long. CDR1 LNHDA and CDR2 SQIVND come from the germline V gene (reference sequence). The V gene lost 5 bases and the J gene lost 12 bases, with 17 bases spanning the gap. This CDR3 reads CASSSRTTRTQFF. In nucleotides, the CDR3 is TGTGCCAGTAGTTCCCGGACGACGCGGACGCAGTTCTTC.

The chain links TRBV28 to TRBJ2-2; 13 bases agree with TRBD2. V trimming: 3 bases; J trimming: 7 bases; junction bases outside the gene matches: 11. Germline CDR1 reads MDHEN; CDR2 reads SYDVKM. The length of the CDR3 is 18 residues. The CDR3 loop reads CASSFEPGLAGVVGELFF. The DNA of the CDR3 is TGTGCCAGCAGTTTTGAGCCAGGACTAGCGGGAGTGGTCGGGGAGCTGTTTTTT.

V and J are TRBV27 and TRBJ1-5; a weak D match, TRBD1 (6 bases). The germline V gene encodes CDR1 MNHEY and CDR2 SMNVEV (reference sequence). Trimming cost V 4 bases and J 6 bases, with 13 bases left between them. The CDR3 runs to 14 residues. CDR3 sequence (DNA): TGTGCCAGCAGTTCCTGGACAGACGGTCAGCCCCAGCATTTT. It yields the protein CASSSWTDGQPQHF.

The V and J genes are TRBV29-1 and TRBJ2-1; 15 bases are shared with TRBD2. Germline V gene data show CDR1 as SQVTM and CDR2 as ANQGSEA. Trimming took 1 base from V and 6 from J; bases not matched to a gene: 4. The CDR3 sequence is 16 residues long. The CDR3 reads CSVEGWTSGRANEQFF. CDR3 nucleotides: TGCAGCGTTGAAGGGTGGACTAGCGGGAGGGCCAATGAGCAGTTCTTC.

The gene calls are TRBV28 and TRBJ2-7, with D perhaps TRBD1 (5 bases). CDR3 size: 15 residues. Per germline, CDR1 MDHEN and CDR2 SYDVKM. Trimming left V 2 bases short and J 4 bases short, with 15 bases between. The CDR3 bases are TGTGCCAGCAGTTTACTGACTGGGGCTGGTTACGAGCAGTACGTC. Amino acids: CASSLLTGAGYEQYV.

The gene calls are TRBV5-1 and TRBJ2-1; TRBD1 matches at 8 bases. J lost 7 bases, V lost 4 bases, and 10 bases had no gene match. The CDR3 extends over 15 amino acids. Germline loops: CDR1 SGHRS, CDR2 YFSETQ. The CDR3 loop is CASSPGGQGANEQFF. The CDR3 coding sequence is TGCGCCAGCAGCCCGGGCGGGCAGGGGGCAAATGAGCAGTTCTTC.

The chain joins TRBV6-1 to TRBJ2-5; 10 nucleotides agree with TRBD1. The germline gives CDR1 MNHNS, CDR2 SASEGT. The CDR3 is made up of 14 amino acids. V shed 2 bases and J 5 bases; nucleotides not matched to a gene: 2. The CDR3 bases are TGTGCCAGCAGTGAAAGGACAGGGGGTGAGACCCAGTACTTC. It encodes CASSERTGGETQYF.

The chain employs TRBV15 and TRBJ2-1; possible D gene TRBD2, 6 bases. Germline V gene data show CDR1 as LNHNV and CDR2 as YYDKDF (reference sequence). The CDR3 spans 15 residues. Trimming removed 5 bases from V and 9 bases from J, with 20 bases in between. CDR3 nucleotide sequence: TGTGCCACCAGCGGCTACCGGGACTCTCTCAGTGAGCAGTTCTTC. Protein sequence: CATSGYRDSLSEQFF.

This clone showed up just a few times. The CDR3 nucleotides read TGTGCCAGCAGCTTGACTAGCGGAGTCAATGAGCAGTTCTTC. Protein: CASSLTSGVNEQFF. V is TRBV9 and J is TRBJ2-1; 9 bases line up with TRBD2. The CDR3 length is 14 residues. J was trimmed by 6 bases and V by 4 bases; bases with no gene match: 5. Per the germline V gene, CDR1 is SGDLS and CDR2 is YYNGEE.

This clone was observed a single time. The chain couples TRBV7-8 to TRBJ1-5; 9 bases are shared with TRBD1. CDR3 length equals 14 residues. The J segment lost 4 bases and the V segment lost 5 bases, leaving 3 bases of the junction unmatched. Germline loops: CDR1 SGHVS, CDR2 FQNEAQ. CDR3 bases: TGTGCCAGCAGCGCGGGACAGGGAAATCAGCCCCAGCATTTT. It specifies CASSAGQGNQPQHF.

The V call is TRBV29-1, the J call TRBJ2-1; TRBD2 matches at 7 bases. J was trimmed by 4 bases and V by 3 bases; bases with no gene match: 6. CDR1 is SQVTM, CDR2 ANQGSEA, per germline. The CDR3 is made up of 14 amino acids. CDR3 residues: CSVELGLEYNEQFF. CDR3 sequence (DNA): TGCAGCGTTGAGCTCGGACTAGAGTACAATGAGCAGTTCTTC.

The chain combines TRBV5-1 with TRBJ2-1, with TRBD2 identical over 7 bases. From germline, CDR1 is SGHRS and CDR2 YFSETQ. The V gene end was trimmed by 4 bases and the J gene end by 7 bases; junction bases not matched to a gene: 11. The CDR3 sequence is 15 residues long. The CDR3 nucleotides are TGCGCCAGCAGCGCAACTAGCGCTTCGGGGAATGAGCAGTTCTTC. This encodes CASSATSASGNEQFF.

This clone showed up just once. The chain employs TRBV29-1 and TRBJ2-7; 10 bases map to TRBD1. After removal of 6 bases from V and 5 bases from J, the junction contained 4 bases not matched to a gene. CDR1 and CDR2 (germline): SQVTM, ANQGSEA. CDR3 length: 12 amino acids. This CDR3 is CSVGQGFHEQYF. Here the CDR3 DNA reads TGCAGCGTGGGACAGGGGTTCCACGAGCAGTACTTC.

The chain recombines TRBV19 with TRBJ2-2; 10 nucleotides agree with TRBD1. V gave up 4 bases and J gave up 4 bases; unmatched junction bases: 6. This CDR3 is built from 16 residues. The V gene's germline CDR1 is LNHDA and CDR2 SQIVND (reference sequence). The CDR3 loop reads CASSTRQGASTGELFF. As DNA, the CDR3 is TGTGCCAGTAGTACCCGACAGGGGGCCAGCACCGGGGAGCTGTTTTTT.

V is TRBV10-1 and J is TRBJ2-1; D uncertain. The germline V gene encodes CDR1 WNHNN and CDR2 SYGVQD (reference sequence). The CDR3 is 13 residues long. Trimming removed 2 bases at V and 1 base at J, with 3 bases between. CDR3 coding DNA: TGCGCCAGCAGTGAGCCTTCCTACAATGAGCAGTTCTTC. This encodes CASSEPSYNEQFF.

This clone was counted a few times. The genes are TRBV7-9 and TRBJ1-2, with TRBD1 as a possible D gene (6 bases). This CDR3 has 15 residues. V was pared by 5 bases and J by 4 bases, with 17 bases between. Germline CDR1 SEHNR, CDR2 FQNEAQ (reference sequence). CDR3 nucleotide sequence: TGTGCCAGCAGCCTGGCCTCTCTACAGGGCTATGGCTACACCTTC. This sequence encodes CASSLASLQGYGYTF.

This clone turned up a few times. This chain connects TRBV10-3 to TRBJ2-3; tentative D call: TRBD1 (5 bases). V lost 3 bases and J 1 base, leaving 11 bases between the germline ends. This CDR3 has 15 amino acids. Germline values: CDR1 ENHRY, CDR2 SYGVKD. The CDR3 region is CAISEAQGGTDTQYF. The CDR3 bases are TGTGCCATCAGTGAAGCGCAGGGCGGCACAGATACGCAGTATTTT.

J is TRBJ2-5 and V is TRBV7-6; no reliable D call. Germline loops: CDR1 SGHVS, CDR2 FNYEAQ. The CDR3 covers 15 residues. V was cut by 1 base and J by 2 bases, with 11 bases left in between. The CDR3 nucleotides read TGTGCCAGCAGCTTAGACCCGCTTGGGCAAGAGACCCAGTACTTC. Its translation: CASSLDPLGQETQYF.

V and J are TRBV19 and TRBJ2-3, with D possibly TRBD1 on 6 matching bases. CDR1 and CDR2 from the germline V gene are LNHDA and SQIVND (reference sequence). V lost 5 bases and J 0 bases, leaving 15 bases between the germline ends. This CDR3 contains 16 residues. The CDR3 sequence: CASSVRQGISTDTQYF. CDR3 DNA: TGTGCCAGTAGTGTCCGGCAGGGGATAAGCACAGATACGCAGTATTTT.

Points on this clone: A junction end diverges from the germline sequence, so it may reflect a read error. The gene calls are TRBV10-3 and TRBJ1-5; TRBD1 matches at 7 bases. Germline-derived CDR1 and CDR2 are ENHRY and SYGVKD. The CDR3 has 14 residues. The CDR3, as DNA: TGTGCCATCAGTGAGGGAGGGGGCAAACAGCCCCAGCATTTT. Translated, it gives CAISEGGGKQPQHF.